The table lists the clone carrying this T cell receptor beta chain with a few counts. Its specificity is unknown. The data belong to a study of CD8+CD57+ T cells in acquired aplastic anemia. Study-level information: Across the sorted CD4+ and CD8+ cells, DNA amounts averaged roughly 3.5 ug. Approximately 10 million reads were obtained on average for healthy donor CD4+ cells.

Study-wide points: Researchers report that fewer than 30 CD8+ CDR3 sequences appeared in both patients and controls. Significance was not reached for CD8+ Simpson's diversity between patients and controls.

TCR beta VDJ and CDR3 were profiled, and genomic DNA was the template. TCRdb independently ran MiXCR on the reads; one entry per CDR3 protein. The data hold around 170,000 distinct CDR3 sequences, with under 55% observed a single time. Trimming shortened V by 6 bases and J by 0 bases, and 15 bases separated the two germline ends. The CDR3 runs to 15 residues. CDR1 is MDHEN, CDR2 SYDVKM, per germline. The sequencing input was sorted CD4+, CD8+, or CD8+CD57+ T cells (not recorded which) from PBMCs. The source is a human donor in good health. The chain recombines TRBV28 with TRBJ2-7; D possibly matches TRBD1 or TRBD2 (5 bases each). The CDR3 protein is CASSSLGAGSYEQYF. CDR3 DNA sequence: TGTGCCAGCAGCTCCCTTGGGGCGGGCTCCTACGAGCAGTACTTC.